This T cell receptor (beta chain) was identified in a study of T cells in Graves' hyperthyroidism and ophthalmopathy. Overall study: Initial diagnosis, before any treatment, was when peripheral blood was collected. General observations from the study: Ophthalmopathy cases were set apart from stable hyperthyroidism by a 13 V-J model. Blood also carried most thyroid clonotypes expanded above 0.001.

The source material, RNA transcripts, was used to amplify TCR beta CDR3 regions. During a first-round RT-PCR of the TCR CDR3, the HTBI primer set was used. From the multiplex PCR reads, TCRdb called clonotypes with MiXCR, one entry per CDR3 protein. The table lists about half a million distinct CDR3 sequences, around 16% of them singletons, with about 29% in the top ten. Worth noting for this clonotype: Antigen specificity is unknown.

The CDR3 spans 20 residues. With 3 bases removed from V and 0 bases from J, the gap between germline ends came to 26 bases. Germline values: CDR1 SGHVS, CDR2 FNYEAQ. The specimen sequenced was blood. The source is a woman aged 25 to 39 with Graves' ophthalmopathy. The chain carries TRBV7-6 and TRBJ1-1; TRBD1 might be the D (5 bases). Here the CDR3 reads CASSFGFFGKVGQMNTEAFF. As DNA, the CDR3 is TGTGCCAGCAGCTTCGGGTTCTTTGGTAAGGTTGGACAAATGAACACTGAAGCTTTCTTT. The full variable domain, rest sourced from reference TRBV7-6 and TRBJ1-1, is GAGVSQSPRYKVTKRGQDVALRCDPISGHVSLYWYRQALGQGPEFLTYFNYEAQQDKSGLPNDRFSAERPEGSISTLTIQRTEQRDSAMYRCASSFGFFGKVGQMNTEAFFGQGTRLTVV.